Below are 14 T cell receptor beta chains sequenced from a single sample in a study of blood T cell repertoires in COVID-19. Clones were read by immunoSEQ multiplex PCR, and TCRdb kept only the in-frame ones, dropping some. The sample lists some 220,000 clones; just over 85% were seen once. The sequenced sample consisted of PBMCs or T cells enriched from blood (not recorded which). The receptors were sampled from a woman aged 40 to 55 with acute COVID-19.

Here the CDR3 reads CASSLVNTGELFF. The CDR3 DNA is TGTGCCAGCAGTCTCGTGAACACCGGGGAGCTGTTTTTT. The rearrangement links TRBV5-8 to TRBJ2-2; D uncertain. The CDR3 runs to 13 residues. The V gene lost 5 bases and the J gene lost 1 base, with 6 bases spanning the gap. Per germline, CDR1 SGHTS and CDR2 YDEGEE.

This clone has just one count. This chain uses TRBV30 with TRBJ1-2; TRBD1 matches 7 bases. The J segment lost 3 bases and the V segment lost 2 bases, leaving 6 bases of the junction unmatched. CDR1 and CDR2 from the germline V gene are GTSNPN and SVGIG (reference sequence). The CDR3 consists of 14 residues. The DNA for the CDR3 is TGTGCCTGGAGTCGGGACAGCGGTTACTATGGCTACACCTTC. It translates to CAWSRDSGYYGYTF.

This chain joins TRBV12-5 and TRBJ1-1; 8 bases align to TRBD1. CDR1 and CDR2 from the germline V gene are LGHNT and FRNRAP. The CDR3 sequence is 18 residues long. V gave up 1 base and J gave up 2 bases; unmatched junction bases: 12. The CDR3: CASGLDRQGIFPNTEAFF. Here the CDR3 DNA reads TGTGCTAGTGGTTTGGACCGACAGGGGATTTTCCCCAACACTGAAGCTTTCTTT. The variable domain in full, with the rest retrieved from reference TRBV12-5 and TRBJ1-1, is DARVTQTPRHKVTEMGQEVTMRCQPILGHNTVFWYRQTMMQGLELLAYFRNRAPLDDSGMPKDRFSAEMPDATLATLKIQPSEPRDSAVYFCASGLDRQGIFPNTEAFFGQGTRLTVV.

This chain uses TRBV3-1 (or the pseudogene TRBV3-2) with TRBJ1-1; 11 bases line up with TRBD1. Germline assignment: CDR1 LGHDT and CDR2 YNNKEL (reference sequence). CDR3 length equals 17 residues. Losses at the gene ends were 7 bases for V and 0 bases for J; bases not matched to a gene: 10. The CDR3 region has the DNA TGTGCCAGCACCGGACAGGGGGCCAGGTTTGTGAACACTGAAGCTTTCTTT. Its translation is CASTGQGARFVNTEAFF.

V gene TRBV5-1 combines with J gene TRBJ1-1, with 10 bases lining up with TRBD1. The CDR3 length is 16 residues. CDR1 and CDR2 (germline): SGHRS, YFSETQ. J was trimmed by 4 bases and V by 4 bases; bases with no gene match: 10. The CDR3: CASSARQGAPTTEAFF. Written as DNA, the CDR3 is TGCGCCAGCAGCGCTCGACAGGGGGCGCCCACCACTGAAGCTTTCTTT.

This chain links TRBV27 with TRBJ2-1, with a weak D call TRBD2 (7 bases). The germline V gene has CDR1 MNHEY and CDR2 SMNVEV (reference sequence). The CDR3 runs 14 residues. Trimming pared 2 bases from V and 9 bases from J, leaving 14 bases between. The CDR3 loop reads CASSLSGTSGEQFF. The CDR3 DNA is TGTGCCAGCAGTTTAAGCGGGACATCGGGTGAGCAGTTCTTC.

This clone has only one observation. The chain combines TRBV9 with TRBJ1-3; D is ambiguous. V gave up 4 bases and J gave up 1 base, with 9 bases separating them. Germline assignment: CDR1 SGDLS and CDR2 YYNGEE. This CDR3 is built from 14 residues. The CDR3 nucleotides read TGTGCCAGCAGCCCGCGGATGTCTGGAAACACCATATATTTT. Translation gives CASSPRMSGNTIYF.

This sequence joins TRBV7-9 and TRBJ2-7, with D maybe TRBD2 (5 bases). The germline CDR1 and CDR2 sequences are SEHNR and FQNEAQ (reference sequence). Between the trimmed V and J ends, which lost 5 bases and 6 bases, there was a span of 11 bases. This CDR3 has 12 residues. CDR3 nucleotide sequence: TGTGCCAGCAGCCAAATAGCGACCGAGCAGTACGTC. The encoded protein is CASSQIATEQYV.

V gene TRBV4-1 combines with J gene TRBJ2-3; TRBD1 aligns across 9 bases. CDR1 and CDR2 from the germline V gene are MGHRA and YSYEKL. This CDR3 has 17 amino acids. V lost 1 base to trimming and J lost 5 bases; unmatched junction nucleotides: 10. The CDR3 sequence is CASSQVLRDRVIDTQYF. CDR3 nucleotides: TGCGCCAGCAGCCAAGTTCTCCGGGACAGGGTTATAGATACGCAGTATTTT.

V usage is TRBV2 and J usage is TRBJ1-4, with 9 bases aligning to TRBD1. The CDR3 length is 15 residues. Losses at the gene ends were 4 bases for V and 5 bases for J; bases not matched to a gene: 5. Germline V gene sequence: CDR1 SNHLY, CDR2 FYNNEI. The CDR3 spells CASSGRGTGNEKLFF. CDR3 coding DNA: TGTGCCAGCAGTGGGCGAGGGACAGGGAATGAAAAACTGTTTTTT.

The J gene is TRBJ1-3, the V gene TRBV12-5, with D unresolved. CDR3 size: 13 residues. Germline lookup yields CDR1 LGHNT and CDR2 FRNRAP. Trimming removed 0 bases at V and 8 bases at J, with 8 bases between. CDR3 loop: CASGLVRMDTIYF. Here the CDR3 DNA reads TGTGCTAGTGGTTTGGTGCGGATGGACACCATATATTTT. The whole variable domain, filled in from reference TRBV12-5 and TRBJ1-3, reads DARVTQTPRHKVTEMGQEVTMRCQPILGHNTVFWYRQTMMQGLELLAYFRNRAPLDDSGMPKDRFSAEMPDATLATLKIQPSEPRDSAVYFCASGLVRMDTIYFGEGSWLTVV.

This rearrangement joins TRBV7-2 to TRBJ2-1; maybe TRBD2 (7 bases). Per germline, CDR1 SGHTA and CDR2 FQGNSA. The germline V and J ends were trimmed by 6 bases and 6 bases, with 18 bases remaining between them. The CDR3 spans 15 residues. Written as DNA, the CDR3 is TGTGCCAGCAGGAGGGGGGGGCAAAGGATCAATGAGCAGTTCTTC. Its translation: CASRRGGQRINEQFF.

This sequence joins TRBV7-9 and TRBJ2-1; perhaps TRBD1 as D (5 bases). V lost 3 bases and J 8 bases, leaving 17 bases between the germline ends. There are 15 residues in the CDR3. Germline CDR1 reads SEHNR; CDR2 reads FQNEAQ (reference sequence). The CDR3 DNA reads as TGTGCCAGCAGCTTCCTGGACACACCTTTGGATGAGCAGTTCTTC. It encodes CASSFLDTPLDEQFF.

J is TRBJ1-2 and V is TRBV2; TRBD1 matches at 10 bases. The CDR3 totals 15 residues. Losses at the gene ends were 1 base for V and 4 bases for J; bases not matched to a gene: 3. Germline assignment: CDR1 SNHLY and CDR2 FYNNEI. The CDR3 bases are TGTGCCAGCAGTGAAGAGACAGGGGGCAGCTATGGCTACACCTTC. This sequence encodes CASSEETGGSYGYTF.